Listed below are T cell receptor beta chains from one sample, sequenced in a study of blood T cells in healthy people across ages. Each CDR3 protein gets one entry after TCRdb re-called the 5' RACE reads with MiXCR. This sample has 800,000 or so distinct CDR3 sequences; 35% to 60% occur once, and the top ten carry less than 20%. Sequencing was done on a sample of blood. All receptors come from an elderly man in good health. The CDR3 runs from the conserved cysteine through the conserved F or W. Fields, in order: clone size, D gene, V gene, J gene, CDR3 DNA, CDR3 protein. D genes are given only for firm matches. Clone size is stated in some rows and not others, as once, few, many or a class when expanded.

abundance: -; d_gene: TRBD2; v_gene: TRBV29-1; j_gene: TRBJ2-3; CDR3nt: TGCAGCGTTGAAGCTTACCCCGGGACTAACGACACAGATACGCAGTATTTT; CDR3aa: CSVEAYPGTNDTDTQYF
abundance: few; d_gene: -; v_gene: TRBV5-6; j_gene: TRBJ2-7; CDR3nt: TGTGCCAGCCGTGGAGGGGGAGGGCCTTACGAGCAGTACTTC; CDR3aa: CASRGGGGPYEQYF
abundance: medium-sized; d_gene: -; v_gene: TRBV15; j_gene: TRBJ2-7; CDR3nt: TGTGCCACCAGCGATAGCGGTTCCTACGAGCAGTACTTC; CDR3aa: CATSDSGSYEQYF
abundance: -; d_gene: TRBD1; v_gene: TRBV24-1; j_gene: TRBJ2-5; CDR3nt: TGTGCCACCAGTGACCCCGACAGGGGGCAAGGAGAGACCCAGTACTTC; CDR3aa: CATSDPDRGQGETQYF
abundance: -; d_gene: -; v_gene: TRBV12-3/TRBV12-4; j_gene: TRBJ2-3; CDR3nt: TGTGCCAGCAGTTCTGTAGCGGTCACAGGTACGCAGTATTTT; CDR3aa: CASSSVAVTGTQYF
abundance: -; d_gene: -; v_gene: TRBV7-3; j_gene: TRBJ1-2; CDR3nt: TGTGCCAGCAGCTTTCACGTGTTCCTGGGGGAGTACGGTGGCTACACCTTC; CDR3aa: CASSFHVFLGEYGGYTF
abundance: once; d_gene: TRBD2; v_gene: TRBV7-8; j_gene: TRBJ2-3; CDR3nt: TGTGCCAGCAGCGCTGGACTAGAGACAGATACGCAGTATTTT; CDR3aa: CASSAGLETDTQYF
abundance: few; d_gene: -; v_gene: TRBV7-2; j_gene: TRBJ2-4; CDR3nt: TGTGCCAGCAGCTTGAAAGTGTCGGCAGGGGCAAACCCCACCAAAAACATTCAGTACTTC; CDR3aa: CASSLKVSAGANPTKNIQYF
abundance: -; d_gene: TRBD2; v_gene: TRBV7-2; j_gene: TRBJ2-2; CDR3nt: TGTGCCAGCAGCTCAATAGCGGGGAGGCCCGGGGAGCTGTTTTTT; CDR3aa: CASSSIAGRPGELFF
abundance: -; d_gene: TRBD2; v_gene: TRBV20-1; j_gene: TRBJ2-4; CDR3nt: TGCAGTGCGGGGGAGGGTCGGAACATTCAGTACTTC; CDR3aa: CSAGEGRNIQYF
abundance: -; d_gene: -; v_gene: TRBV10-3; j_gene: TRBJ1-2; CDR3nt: TGTGCCATCAGTGACAGTCCTGGGGATGGCTACACCTTC; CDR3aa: CAISDSPGDGYTF
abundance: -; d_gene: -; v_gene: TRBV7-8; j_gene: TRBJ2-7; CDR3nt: TGTGCCAGCAGCGCCCAGGGAGTTCCCTACGAGCAGTACTTC; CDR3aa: CASSAQGVPYEQYF
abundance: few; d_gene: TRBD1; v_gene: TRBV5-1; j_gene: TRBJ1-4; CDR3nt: TGCGCCAGCAGCTTGGCCCAGGGGACAGATAATGAAAAACTGTTTTTT; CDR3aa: CASSLAQGTDNEKLFF
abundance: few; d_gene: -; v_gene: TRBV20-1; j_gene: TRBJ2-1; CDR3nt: TGCAGTGTCCGGGGACTGCGGTATGAGCAGTTCTTC; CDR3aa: CSVRGLRYEQFF
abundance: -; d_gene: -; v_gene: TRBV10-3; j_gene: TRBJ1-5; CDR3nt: TGTGCCATCAGTGAGTCGCTGATCGGATATAGCAATCAGCCCCAGCATTTT; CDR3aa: CAISESLIGYSNQPQHF
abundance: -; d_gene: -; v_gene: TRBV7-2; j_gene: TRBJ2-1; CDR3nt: TGTGCCAGCAGCCCTTGGACGCTATCTGACAATGAGCAGTTCTTC; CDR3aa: CASSPWTLSDNEQFF
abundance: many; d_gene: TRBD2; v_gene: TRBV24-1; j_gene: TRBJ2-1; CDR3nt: TGTGCCACCAGTGCTCAAGCTGGTAGCGGGACTTCCTACAATGAGCAGTTCTTC; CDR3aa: CATSAQAGSGTSYNEQFF
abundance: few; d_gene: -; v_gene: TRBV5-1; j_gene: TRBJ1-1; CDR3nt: TGCGCCAGCAGCCTGGGACCCTTGAACACTGAAGCTTTCTTT; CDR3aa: CASSLGPLNTEAFF
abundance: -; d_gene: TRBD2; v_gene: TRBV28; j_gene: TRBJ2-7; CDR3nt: TGTGCCAGCAGTTTGGCAGCGGGGGGGCTATCCGAGCAGTACTTC; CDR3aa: CASSLAAGGLSEQYF
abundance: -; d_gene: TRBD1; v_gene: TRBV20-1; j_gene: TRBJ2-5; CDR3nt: TGCAGTGCTAGACGGACAGGGGGGGATGAGCAGTACTTC; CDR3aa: CSARRTGGDEQYF
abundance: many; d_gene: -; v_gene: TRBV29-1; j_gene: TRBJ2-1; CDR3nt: TGCAGCGTTGTTCGAGGCAATGAGCAGTTCTTC; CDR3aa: CSVVRGNEQFF
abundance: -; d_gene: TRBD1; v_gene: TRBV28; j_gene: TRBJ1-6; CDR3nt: TGTGCCAGCACCCAGGGACAGGATAATTCACCCCTCCACTTT; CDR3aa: CASTQGQDNSPLHF
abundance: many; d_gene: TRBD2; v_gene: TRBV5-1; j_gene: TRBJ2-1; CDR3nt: TGCGCCAGCAGTTCCGGGACTAATTACAATGAGCAGTTCTTC; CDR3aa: CASSSGTNYNEQFF
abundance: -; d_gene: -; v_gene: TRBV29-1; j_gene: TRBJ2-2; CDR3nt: TGCAGCGTTGCTACCACGAACACCGGGGAGCTGTTTTTT; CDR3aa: CSVATTNTGELFF
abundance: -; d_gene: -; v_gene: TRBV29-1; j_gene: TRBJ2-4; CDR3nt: TGCAGCGTTGACATTACCGGGACGGAAAACATTCAGTACTTC; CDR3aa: CSVDITGTENIQYF
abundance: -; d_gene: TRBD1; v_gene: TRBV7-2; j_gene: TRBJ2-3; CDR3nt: TGTGCCAGCAGCTTAAGATTTAGGACAGGGCGGGCAGATACGCAGTATTTT; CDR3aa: CASSLRFRTGRADTQYF
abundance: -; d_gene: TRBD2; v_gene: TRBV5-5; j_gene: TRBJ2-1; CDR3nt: TGTGCCAGCAGCCCCCCAGCGGGAGGGCCAAATGAGCAGTTCTTC; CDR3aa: CASSPPAGGPNEQFF
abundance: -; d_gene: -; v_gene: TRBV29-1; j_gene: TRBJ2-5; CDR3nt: TGCAGCTTTACAGGGTCTCAAGAGACCCAGTACTTC; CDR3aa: CSFTGSQETQYF
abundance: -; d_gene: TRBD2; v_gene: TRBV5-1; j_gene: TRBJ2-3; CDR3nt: TGCGCCAGCAGCTTGGACTCCCCGGGGGGGATGAGCACAGATACGCAGTATTTT; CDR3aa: CASSLDSPGGMSTDTQYF
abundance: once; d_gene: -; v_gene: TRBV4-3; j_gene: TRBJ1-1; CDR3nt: TGCGCCAGCAGCCCGTCATTGGCGGCGACAGACAATAACACTGAAGCTTTCTTT; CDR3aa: CASSPSLAATDNNTEAFF
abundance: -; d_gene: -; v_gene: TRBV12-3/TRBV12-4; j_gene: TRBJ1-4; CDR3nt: TGTGCCAGCAGTTTTGAGGGAGCTGAAAAACTGTTTTTT; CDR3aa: CASSFEGAEKLFF
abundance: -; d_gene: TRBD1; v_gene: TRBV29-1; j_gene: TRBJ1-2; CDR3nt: TGCAGCGTTGAAGATCTGGGACAGATGGGGGGCTACACCTTC; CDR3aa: CSVEDLGQMGGYTF
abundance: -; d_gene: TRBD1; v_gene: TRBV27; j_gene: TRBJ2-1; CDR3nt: TGTGCCAACAGTGACCTCCGGGCCAGGGGGCAATCATACAATGAGCAGTTCTTC; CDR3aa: CANSDLRARGQSYNEQFF
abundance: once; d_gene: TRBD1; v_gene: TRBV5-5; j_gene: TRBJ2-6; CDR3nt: TGTGCCAGCAGCACCACAGGGGGTGCTGGGGCCAACGTCCTGACTTTC; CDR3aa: CASSTTGGAGANVLTF
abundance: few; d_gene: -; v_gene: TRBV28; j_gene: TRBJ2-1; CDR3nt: TGTGCCAGCAGTTTAATCGGCAGGAAGCAGTTCTTC; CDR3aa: CASSLIGRKQFF
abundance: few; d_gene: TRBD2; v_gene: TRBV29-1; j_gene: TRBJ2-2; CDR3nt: TGCAGCGTTCGGACTAGCGGGGCGAACACCGGGGAGCTGTTTTTT; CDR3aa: CSVRTSGANTGELFF
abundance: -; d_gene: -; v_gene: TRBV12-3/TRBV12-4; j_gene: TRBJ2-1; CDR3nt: TGTGCCAGCAGTTTCAAGGAGACGACTGAGCAGTTCTTC; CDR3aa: CASSFKETTEQFF
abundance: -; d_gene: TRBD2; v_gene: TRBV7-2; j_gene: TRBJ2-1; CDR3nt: TGTGCCAGCAGCTTAGCGGGCAGCGGGGGCTACAATGAGCAGTTCTTC; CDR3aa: CASSLAGSGGYNEQFF
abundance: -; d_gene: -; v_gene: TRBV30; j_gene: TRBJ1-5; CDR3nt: TGTGCCTGGAGGGGGCCATCACCCAATCAGCCCCAGCATTTT; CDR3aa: CAWRGPSPNQPQHF
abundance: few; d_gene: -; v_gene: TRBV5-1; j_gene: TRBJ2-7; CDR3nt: TGCGCCAGCAGCTTGTACGGTCGGTCCTACGAGCAGTACTTC; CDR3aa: CASSLYGRSYEQYF
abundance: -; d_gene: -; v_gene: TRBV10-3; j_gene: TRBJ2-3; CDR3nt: TGTGCCATCAGCCCTAGCGCTAGCACAGATACGCAGTATTTT; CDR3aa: CAISPSASTDTQYF
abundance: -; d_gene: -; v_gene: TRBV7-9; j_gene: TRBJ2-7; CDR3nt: TGTGCCAGCAGCTTCGATTCAGGGGCGCGGGAGCAGTACTTC; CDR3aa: CASSFDSGAREQYF
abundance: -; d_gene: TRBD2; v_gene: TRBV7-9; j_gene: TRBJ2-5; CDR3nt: TGTGCCAGCAGCTCGGGACTAGCGGGAGGGTACAACAATGAGCAGTACTTC; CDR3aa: CASSSGLAGGYNNEQYF
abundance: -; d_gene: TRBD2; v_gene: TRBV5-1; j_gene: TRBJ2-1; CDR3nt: TGCGCCAGCAGCTTGGGACTAGCGGGACCTCACCGCCCCCACAATGAGCAGTTCTTC; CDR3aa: CASSLGLAGPHRPHNEQFF
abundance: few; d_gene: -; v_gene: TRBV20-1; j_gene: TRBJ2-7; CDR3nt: TGCAGTGCCCGTCGGGACGGGACCTACGAGCAGTACTTC; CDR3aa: CSARRDGTYEQYF
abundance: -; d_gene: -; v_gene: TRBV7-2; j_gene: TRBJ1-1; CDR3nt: TGTGCCAGCAGCGCAGGACGGGTGAACACTGAAGCTTTCTTT; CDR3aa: CASSAGRVNTEAFF
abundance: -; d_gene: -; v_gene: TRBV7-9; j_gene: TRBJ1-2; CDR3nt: TGTGCCACCGCGGGAATCTATGGCTACACCTTC; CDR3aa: CATAGIYGYTF